This is a list of T cell receptor beta chains from one sample in a study of T-cell memory formation after mild COVID-19. TCRdb independently ran MiXCR on the 5' RACE reads; one entry per CDR3 protein. The sample shows under 300,000 distinct CDR3 sequences, over 15% of them seen only once. The sample consisted of PBMCs or a T cell subset sorted from them (not recorded which). These receptor sequences come from a man between 18 and 35 years old who had mild COVID-19 (a few samples of this study predate the infection). Cell type and time point are not known. The CDR3 runs from the conserved cysteine through the conserved F or W. D genes are given only for firm matches. Expanded clones are given a class, and other clones once, few, many or no size at all.

CDR3: CASREDRANYGYTF
DNA: TGTGCCAGCAGGGAAGACAGAGCTAACTATGGCTACACCTTC
D: NA
V: TRBV2
size: NA
J: TRBJ1-2

CDR3: CSAREGQGLSYEQYF
DNA: TGCAGTGCTAGAGAGGGACAGGGTCTCTCCTACGAGCAGTACTTC
D: TRBD1
V: TRBV20-1
size: NA
J: TRBJ2-7

CDR3: CASSNRGTNTEAFF
DNA: TGTGCCAGCAGTAACAGGGGAACTAACACTGAAGCTTTCTTT
D: TRBD1
V: TRBV6-5
size: NA
J: TRBJ1-1

CDR3: CASSGTGGPSTDTQYF
DNA: TGTGCCAGCAGCGGGACGGGGGGCCCTTCCACAGATACGCAGTATTTT
D: NA
V: TRBV9
size: NA
J: TRBJ2-3

CDR3: CASSPDRASTDTQYF
DNA: TGTGCCAGCTCACCTGACAGGGCTAGCACAGATACGCAGTATTTT
D: TRBD1
V: TRBV18
size: NA
J: TRBJ2-3

CDR3: CASSNPQGGGYTF
DNA: TGCGCCAGCAGCAACCCCCAGGGAGGAGGCTACACCTTC
D: NA
V: TRBV5-1
size: few
J: TRBJ1-2

CDR3: CASRDQPQHF
DNA: TGTGCCAGCAGAGATCAGCCCCAGCATTTT
D: NA
V: TRBV27
size: NA
J: TRBJ1-5

CDR3: CASSLEARVFARRYTF
DNA: TGTGCCAGCAGCTTAGAGGCCAGGGTCTTCGCTAGACGCTACACCTTC
D: NA
V: TRBV11-2
size: few
J: TRBJ1-2

CDR3: CAISSPGTTEAFF
DNA: TGTGCCATCAGTTCGCCTGGGACCACTGAAGCTTTCTTT
D: NA
V: TRBV10-3
size: NA
J: TRBJ1-1

CDR3: CASSQDNQGEETQYF
DNA: TGCGCCAGCAGCCAAGATAACCAGGGGGAAGAGACCCAGTACTTC
D: TRBD1
V: TRBV4-3
size: NA
J: TRBJ2-5

CDR3: CASSFMGSHEQYF
DNA: TGTGCCAGCAGTTTTATGGGTTCCCACGAGCAGTACTTC
D: NA
V: TRBV12-3/TRBV12-4
size: NA
J: TRBJ2-7

CDR3: CSVGPNNKNTEAFF
DNA: TGCAGCGTTGGCCCCAATAACAAGAACACTGAAGCTTTCTTT
D: NA
V: TRBV29-1
size: NA
J: TRBJ1-1

CDR3: CASNHQAGNSREQFF
DNA: TGTGCCAGCAATCATCAGGCCGGCAATTCACGGGAGCAGTTCTTC
D: NA
V: TRBV7-8
size: few
J: TRBJ2-1

CDR3: CASSEVLTQYF
DNA: TGTGCCAGCAGTGAAGTACTTACGCAGTATTTT
D: NA
V: TRBV2
size: NA
J: TRBJ2-3

CDR3: CSVRSQETQYF
DNA: TGCAGCGTGCGAAGCCAAGAGACCCAGTACTTC
D: NA
V: TRBV29-1
size: many
J: TRBJ2-5

CDR3: CASSSSSGPLRYTF
DNA: TGTGCCAGCAGCTCTTCCTCAGGGCCGTTACGCTACACCTTC
D: NA
V: TRBV7-2
size: NA
J: TRBJ1-2

CDR3: CASSFSRNTEAFF
DNA: TGTGCCAGCAGTTTTTCCAGAAACACTGAAGCTTTCTTT
D: NA
V: TRBV12-3/TRBV12-4
size: many
J: TRBJ1-1

CDR3: CASSDSGGPDTQYF
DNA: TGTGCCAGCAGTGATAGCGGGGGACCAGATACGCAGTATTTT
D: TRBD2
V: TRBV25-1
size: NA
J: TRBJ2-3

CDR3: CASSLIEQAYGYTF
DNA: TGTGCCAGCTCACTAATCGAACAAGCCTATGGCTACACCTTC
D: NA
V: TRBV18
size: NA
J: TRBJ1-2

CDR3: CASSPPASGGAQYF
DNA: TGTGCCAGCAGCCCCCCGGCTAGCGGGGGGGCGCAGTACTTC
D: TRBD2
V: TRBV7-2
size: few
J: TRBJ2-5

CDR3: CATSDLGTGRSPLHF
DNA: TGTGCCACCAGTGATTTAGGGACAGGGCGTTCACCCCTCCACTTT
D: TRBD1
V: TRBV24-1
size: NA
J: TRBJ1-6

CDR3: CASRATQGSNQPQHF
DNA: TGTGCCAGCAGAGCGACACAGGGTAGCAATCAGCCCCAGCATTTT
D: NA
V: TRBV12-3/TRBV12-4
size: NA
J: TRBJ1-5